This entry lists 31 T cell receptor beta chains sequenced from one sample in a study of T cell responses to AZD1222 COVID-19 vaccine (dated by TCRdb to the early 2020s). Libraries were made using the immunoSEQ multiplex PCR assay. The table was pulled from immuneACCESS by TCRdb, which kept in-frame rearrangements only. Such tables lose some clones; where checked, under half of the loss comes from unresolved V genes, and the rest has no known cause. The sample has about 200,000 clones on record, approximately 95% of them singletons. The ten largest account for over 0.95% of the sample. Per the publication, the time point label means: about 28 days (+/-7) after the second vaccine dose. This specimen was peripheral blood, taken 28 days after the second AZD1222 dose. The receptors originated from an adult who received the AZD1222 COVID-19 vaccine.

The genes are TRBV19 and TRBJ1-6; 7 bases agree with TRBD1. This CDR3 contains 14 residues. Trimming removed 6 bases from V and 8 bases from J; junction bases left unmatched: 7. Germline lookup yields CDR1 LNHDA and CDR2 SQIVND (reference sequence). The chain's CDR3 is CASSPGQSYSPLHF. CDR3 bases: TGTGCCAGTAGCCCGGGACAGTCCTATTCACCCCTCCACTTT. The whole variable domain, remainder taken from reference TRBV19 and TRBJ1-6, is DGGITQSPKYLFRKEGQNVTLSCEQNLNHDAMYWYRQDPGQGLRLIYYSQIVNDFQKGDIAEGYSVSREKKESFPLTVTSAQKNPTAFYLCASSPGQSYSPLHFGNGTRLTVT.

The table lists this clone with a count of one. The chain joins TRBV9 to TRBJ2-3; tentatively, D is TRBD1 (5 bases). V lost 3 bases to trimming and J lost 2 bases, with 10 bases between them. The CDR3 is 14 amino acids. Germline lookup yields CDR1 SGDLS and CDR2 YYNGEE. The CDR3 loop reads CASSEGPVTDTQYF. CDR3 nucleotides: TGTGCCAGCAGCGAGGGGCCAGTCACAGATACGCAGTATTTT.

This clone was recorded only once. The CDR3 sequence is CASRPEGDWNNEQFF. In DNA, the CDR3 is TGTGCCAGCAGGCCTGAAGGGGATTGGAACAATGAGCAGTTCTTC. This chain uses TRBV7-7 with TRBJ2-1; TRBD1 is a possible D gene (5 bases). The CDR3 runs 15 residues. V dropped 6 bases and J dropped 5 bases, with 17 bases sitting between them. Looked up from germline, CDR1 is SSHAT and CDR2 is FNYEAQ (reference sequence).

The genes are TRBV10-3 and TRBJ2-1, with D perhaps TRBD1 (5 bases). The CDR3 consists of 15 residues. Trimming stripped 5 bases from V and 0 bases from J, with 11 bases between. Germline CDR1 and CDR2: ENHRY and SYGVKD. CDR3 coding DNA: TGTGCCATCAGTTCACAGGAAAGCTCCTACAATGAGCAGTTCTTC. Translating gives CAISSQESSYNEQFF.

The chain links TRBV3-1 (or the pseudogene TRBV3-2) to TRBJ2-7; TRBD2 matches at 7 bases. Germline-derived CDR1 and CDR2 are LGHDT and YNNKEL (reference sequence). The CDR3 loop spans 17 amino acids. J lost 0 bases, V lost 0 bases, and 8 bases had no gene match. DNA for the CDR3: TGTGCCAGCAGCCAAGAGTTGACTAGCCCCGACTCCTACGAGCAGTACTTC. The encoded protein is CASSQELTSPDSYEQYF.

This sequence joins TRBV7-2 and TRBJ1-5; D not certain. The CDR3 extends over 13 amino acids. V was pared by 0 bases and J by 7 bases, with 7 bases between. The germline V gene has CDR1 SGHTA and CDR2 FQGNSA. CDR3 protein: CASSLAYPQPQHF. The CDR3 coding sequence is TGTGCCAGCAGCTTAGCATACCCACAGCCCCAGCATTTT.

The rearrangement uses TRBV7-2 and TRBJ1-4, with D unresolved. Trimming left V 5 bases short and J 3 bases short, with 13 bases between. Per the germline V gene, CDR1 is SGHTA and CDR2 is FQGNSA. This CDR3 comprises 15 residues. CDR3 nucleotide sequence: TGTGCCAGCAGCACCCGACTGACTGCTAATGAAAAACTGTTTTTT. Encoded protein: CASSTRLTANEKLFF.

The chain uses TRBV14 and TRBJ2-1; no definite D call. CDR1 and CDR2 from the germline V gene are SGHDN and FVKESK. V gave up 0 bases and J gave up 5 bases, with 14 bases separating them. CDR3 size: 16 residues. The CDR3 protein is CASSQDWQGADNEQFF. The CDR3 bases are TGTGCCAGCAGCCAAGATTGGCAAGGAGCAGACAATGAGCAGTTCTTC.

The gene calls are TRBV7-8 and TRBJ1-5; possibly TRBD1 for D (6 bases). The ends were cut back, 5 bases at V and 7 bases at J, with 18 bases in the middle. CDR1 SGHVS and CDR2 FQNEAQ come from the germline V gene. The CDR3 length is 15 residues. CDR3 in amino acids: CASSPSPGGGQPQHF. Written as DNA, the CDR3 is TGTGCCAGCAGCCCCAGTCCCGGGGGCGGCCAGCCCCAGCATTTT.

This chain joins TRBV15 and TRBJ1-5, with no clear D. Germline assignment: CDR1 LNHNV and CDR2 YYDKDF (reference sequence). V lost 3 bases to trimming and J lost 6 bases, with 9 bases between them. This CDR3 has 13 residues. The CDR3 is CATSSSRGQPQHF. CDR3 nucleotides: TGTGCCACCAGCAGTTCAAGAGGTCAGCCCCAGCATTTT.

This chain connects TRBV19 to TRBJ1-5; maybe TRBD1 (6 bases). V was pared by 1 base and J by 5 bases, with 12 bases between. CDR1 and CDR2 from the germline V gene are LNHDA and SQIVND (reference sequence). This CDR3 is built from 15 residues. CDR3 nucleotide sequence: TGTGCCAGTAGTATAGTGCAGGGGCCCTATCAGCCCCAGCATTTT. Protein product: CASSIVQGPYQPQHF.

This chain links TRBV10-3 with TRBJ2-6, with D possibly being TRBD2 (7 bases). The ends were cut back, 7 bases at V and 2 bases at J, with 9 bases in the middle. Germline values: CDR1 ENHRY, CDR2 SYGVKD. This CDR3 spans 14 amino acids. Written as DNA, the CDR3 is TGTGCCATCAAAGGGGGGGCTGGGGCCAACGTCCTGACTTTC. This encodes CAIKGGAGANVLTF.

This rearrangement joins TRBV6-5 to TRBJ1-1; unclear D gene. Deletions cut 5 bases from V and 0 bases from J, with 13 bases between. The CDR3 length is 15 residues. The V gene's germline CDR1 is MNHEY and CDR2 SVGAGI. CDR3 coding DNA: TGTGCCAGCAGTACCGGGCCCCAAATGAACACTGAAGCTTTCTTT. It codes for CASSTGPQMNTEAFF.

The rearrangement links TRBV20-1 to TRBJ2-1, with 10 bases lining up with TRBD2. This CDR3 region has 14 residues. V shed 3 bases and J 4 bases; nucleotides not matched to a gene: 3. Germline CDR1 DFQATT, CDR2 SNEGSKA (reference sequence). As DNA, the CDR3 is TGCAGTGCTAGTCCTAGCGGGGGTTACAATGAGCAGTTCTTC. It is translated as CSASPSGGYNEQFF.

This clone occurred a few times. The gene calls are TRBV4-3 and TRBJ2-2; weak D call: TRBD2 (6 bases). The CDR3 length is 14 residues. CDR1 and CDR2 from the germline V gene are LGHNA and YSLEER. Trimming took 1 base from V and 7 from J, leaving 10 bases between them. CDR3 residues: CASSQGRANGELFF. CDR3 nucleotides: TGCGCCAGCAGCCAAGGGAGGGCGAACGGGGAGCTGTTTTTT.

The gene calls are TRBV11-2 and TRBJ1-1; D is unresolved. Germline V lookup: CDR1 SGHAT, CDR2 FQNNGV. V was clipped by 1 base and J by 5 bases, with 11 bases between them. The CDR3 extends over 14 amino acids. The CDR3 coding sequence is TGTGCCAGCAGCTTAGTCAGTACCGGGACTGAAGCTTTCTTT. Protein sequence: CASSLVSTGTEAFF.

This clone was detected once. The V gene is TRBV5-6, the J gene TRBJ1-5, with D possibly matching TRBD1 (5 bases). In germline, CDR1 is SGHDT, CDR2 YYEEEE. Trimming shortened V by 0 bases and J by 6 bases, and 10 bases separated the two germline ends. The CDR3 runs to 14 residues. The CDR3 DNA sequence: TGTGCCAGCAGCTTGGGCAGGGTCGGTCAGCCCCAGCATTTT. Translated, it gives CASSLGRVGQPQHF.

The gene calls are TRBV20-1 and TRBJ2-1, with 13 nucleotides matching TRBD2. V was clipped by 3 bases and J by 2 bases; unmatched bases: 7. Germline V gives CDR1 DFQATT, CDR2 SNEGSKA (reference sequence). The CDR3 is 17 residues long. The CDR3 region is CSASRLAGGTTYNEQFF. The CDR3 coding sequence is TGCAGTGCTAGTCGACTAGCGGGAGGAACGACCTACAATGAGCAGTTCTTC.

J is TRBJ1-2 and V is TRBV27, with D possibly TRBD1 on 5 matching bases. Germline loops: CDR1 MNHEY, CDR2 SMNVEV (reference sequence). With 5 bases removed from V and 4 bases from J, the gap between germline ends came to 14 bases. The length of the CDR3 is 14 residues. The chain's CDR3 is CASSTPRDGYGYTF. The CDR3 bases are TGTGCCAGCAGTACCCCTCGGGACGGCTATGGCTACACCTTC.

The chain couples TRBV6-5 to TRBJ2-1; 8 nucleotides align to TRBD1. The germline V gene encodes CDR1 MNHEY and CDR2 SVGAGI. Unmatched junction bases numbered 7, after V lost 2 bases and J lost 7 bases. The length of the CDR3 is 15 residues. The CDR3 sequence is CASSYNQGARNEQFF. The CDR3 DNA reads TGTGCCAGCAGTTACAACCAGGGGGCCCGGAATGAGCAGTTCTTC.

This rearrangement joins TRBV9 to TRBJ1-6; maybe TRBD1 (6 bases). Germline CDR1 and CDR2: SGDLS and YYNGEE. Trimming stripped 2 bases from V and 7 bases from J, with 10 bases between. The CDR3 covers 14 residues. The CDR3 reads CASSVGQRNSPLHF. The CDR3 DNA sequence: TGTGCCAGCAGCGTCGGACAGAGGAATTCACCCCTCCACTTT.

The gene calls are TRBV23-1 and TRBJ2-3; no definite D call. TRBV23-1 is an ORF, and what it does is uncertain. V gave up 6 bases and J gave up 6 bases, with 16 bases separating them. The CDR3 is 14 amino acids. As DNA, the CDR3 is TGCGCCAGCAGGTCAGCAGGCTATTTGGATACGCAGTATTTT. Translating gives CASRSAGYLDTQYF.

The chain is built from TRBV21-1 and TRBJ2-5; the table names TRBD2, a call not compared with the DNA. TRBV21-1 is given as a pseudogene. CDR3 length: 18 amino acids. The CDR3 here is CASSKVGRTSGGQETQYF. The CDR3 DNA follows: TGTGCCAGCAGCAAAGTGGGGAGGACTAGCGGGGGACAAGAGACCCAGTACTTC.

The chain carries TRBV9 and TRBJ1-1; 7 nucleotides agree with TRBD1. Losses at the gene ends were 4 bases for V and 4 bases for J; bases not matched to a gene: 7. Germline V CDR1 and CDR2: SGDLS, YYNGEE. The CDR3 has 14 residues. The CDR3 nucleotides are TGTGCCAGCAGCTTGTCGACAGGGATCACTGAAGCTTTCTTT. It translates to CASSLSTGITEAFF.

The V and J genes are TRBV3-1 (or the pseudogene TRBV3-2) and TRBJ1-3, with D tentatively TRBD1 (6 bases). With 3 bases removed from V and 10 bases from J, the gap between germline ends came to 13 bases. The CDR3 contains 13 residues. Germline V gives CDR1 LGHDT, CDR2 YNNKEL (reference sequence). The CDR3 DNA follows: TGTGCCAGCAGCCAGAGGGGGGGCCCGACCATATATTTT. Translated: CASSQRGGPTIYF.

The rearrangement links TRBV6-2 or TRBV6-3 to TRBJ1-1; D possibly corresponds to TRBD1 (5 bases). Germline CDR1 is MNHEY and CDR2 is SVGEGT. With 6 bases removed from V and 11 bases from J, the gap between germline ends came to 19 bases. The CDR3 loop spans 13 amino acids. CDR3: CASSPTRGGRAFF. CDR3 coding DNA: TGTGCCAGCAGCCCTACTCGGGGGGGACGGGCTTTCTTT.

CDR3 sequence (DNA): TGCGCCAGCAGCTCCCGACAGCCCTCCTATAATTCACCCCTCCACTTT. Protein sequence: CASSSRQPSYNSPLHF. The chain has TRBV5-1 and TRBJ1-6, with a weak D call TRBD1 (5 bases). CDR1 SGHRS and CDR2 YFSETQ come from the germline V gene. CDR3 size: 16 residues. Trimming took 3 bases from V and 0 from J, leaving 10 bases between them. The whole variable domain, remainder taken from reference TRBV5-1 and TRBJ1-6, is KAGVTQTPRYLIKTRGQQVTLSCSPISGHRSVSWYQQTPGQGLQFLFEYFSETQRNKGNFPGRFSGRQFSNSRSEMNVSTLELGDSALYLCASSSRQPSYNSPLHFGNGTRLTVT.

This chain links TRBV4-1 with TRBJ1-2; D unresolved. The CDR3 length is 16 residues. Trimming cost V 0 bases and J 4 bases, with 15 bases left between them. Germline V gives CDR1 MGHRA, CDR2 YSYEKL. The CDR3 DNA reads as TGCGCCAGCAGCCAAGAATCGCAGCAGGACCGCTATGGCTACACCTTC. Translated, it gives CASSQESQQDRYGYTF.

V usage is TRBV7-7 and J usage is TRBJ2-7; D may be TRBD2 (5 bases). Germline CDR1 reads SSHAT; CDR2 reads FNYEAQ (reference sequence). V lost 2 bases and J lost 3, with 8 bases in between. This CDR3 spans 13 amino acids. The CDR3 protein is CASSLKAGYEQYF. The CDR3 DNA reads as TGTGCCAGCAGCTTAAAGGCGGGCTACGAGCAGTACTTC.

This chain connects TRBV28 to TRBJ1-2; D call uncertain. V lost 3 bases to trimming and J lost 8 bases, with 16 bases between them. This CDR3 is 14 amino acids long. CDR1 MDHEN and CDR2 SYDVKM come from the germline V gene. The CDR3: CASSLEPLLGGYTF. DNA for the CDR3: TGTGCCAGCAGTTTGGAGCCTCTCCTGGGAGGCTACACCTTC.

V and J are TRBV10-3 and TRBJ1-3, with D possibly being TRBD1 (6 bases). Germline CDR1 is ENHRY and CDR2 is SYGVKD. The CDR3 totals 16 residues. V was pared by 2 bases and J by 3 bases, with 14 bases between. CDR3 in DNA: TGTGCCATCAGTGAGGGTGACAGGCTTAGTGGAAACACCATATATTTT. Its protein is CAISEGDRLSGNTIYF.